Shown below are 21 T cell receptor beta chains from a single sample sequenced in a study of cytomegalovirus exposure and HLA in healthy donors. PCR amplification relied on 60 Vbeta primers (plus 13 Jbeta primers). Sequenced by immunoSEQ multiplex PCR; TCRdb stores in-frame clones only, minus some. In the table there are some 110,000 clones, around 77% of which are singletons. Sequencing was carried out using PBMCs. All receptors derive from a man in his fifties in good health and CMV-seropositive.

This chain connects TRBV27 to TRBJ2-7; tentative D call: TRBD2 (5 bases). V lost 4 bases to trimming and J lost 3 bases, with 7 bases between them. CDR1 is MNHEY and CDR2 is SMNVEV in the germline V gene (reference sequence). The CDR3 loop spans 12 amino acids. CDR3 sequence: CASSSGNYEQYF. CDR3 bases: TGTGCCAGCAGTTCCGGGAACTACGAGCAGTACTTC.

The chain is built from TRBV7-8 and TRBJ2-5; D uncertain. Germline V gene lookup returns CDR1 SGHVS and CDR2 FQNEAQ. CDR3 length equals 13 residues. Deletions cut 1 base from V and 4 bases from J, with 7 bases between. The CDR3 reads CASSLEFSETQYF. The DNA of the CDR3 is TGTGCCAGCAGCTTAGAATTCTCAGAGACCCAGTACTTC.

This clone was seen only a few times. This chain joins TRBV19 and TRBJ1-1; no definite D call. From germline, CDR1 is LNHDA and CDR2 SQIVND (reference sequence). This CDR3 region has 15 residues. V lost 4 bases and J lost 1, with 13 bases in between. CDR3: CASSTPLHWNTEAFF. The CDR3 region has the DNA TGTGCCAGTAGTACTCCACTGCACTGGAACACTGAAGCTTTCTTT.

The chain uses TRBV7-9 and TRBJ2-1; TRBD1 aligns across 9 bases. After removal of 5 bases from V and 7 bases from J, the junction contained 9 bases not matched to a gene. Germline V gene sequence: CDR1 SEHNR, CDR2 FQNEAQ (reference sequence). The CDR3 runs to 15 residues. Here the CDR3 DNA reads TGTGCCAGCAGCCCCCCGGGACAGGGTAAAAATGAGCAGTTCTTC. Its translation is CASSPPGQGKNEQFF.

The chain recombines TRBV4-1 with TRBJ1-3, with 9 bases lining up with TRBD1. Per germline, CDR1 MGHRA and CDR2 YSYEKL. This CDR3 is 17 amino acids long. The J segment lost 4 bases and the V segment lost 6 bases, leaving 13 bases of the junction unmatched. The CDR3 sequence: CASSHHWDRETGNTIYF. The CDR3 DNA follows: TGCGCCAGCAGTCATCACTGGGACAGGGAAACCGGAAACACCATATATTTT.

For this clone: Other DNA sequences in the same sample also yield this CDR3. The CDR3: CSVLGLAGGLETQYF. CDR3 DNA: TGCAGCGTGTTGGGACTAGCGGGAGGGCTTGAGACCCAGTACTTC. The chain combines TRBV29-1 with TRBJ2-5; 16 bases align to TRBD2. CDR3 size: 15 residues. The junction had 6 bases not matched to a gene; V was cut back by 6 bases and J by 5 bases. CDR1 is SQVTM and CDR2 is ANQGSEA in the germline V gene.

The V call is TRBV4-2, the J call TRBJ2-2; D might be TRBD1 (6 bases). This CDR3 contains 15 residues. CDR1 and CDR2 (germline): LGHNA, YNFKEQ. V was clipped by 0 bases and J by 7 bases, with 12 bases between them. The CDR3 DNA sequence: TGTGCCAGCAGCCAAGAGGGGGCGCCGAACGGGGAGCTGTTTTTT. It encodes CASSQEGAPNGELFF.

This clone has just a few counts. The rearrangement uses TRBV6-5 and TRBJ1-1, with 7 bases fitting TRBD1. Trimming took 0 bases from V and 1 from J; bases not matched to a gene: 2. Per the germline V gene, CDR1 is MNHEY and CDR2 is SVGAGI. The CDR3 contains 15 residues. CDR3: CASSYSRDRNTEAFF. The CDR3 DNA follows: TGTGCCAGCAGTTACTCGAGGGACAGGAACACTGAAGCTTTCTTT.

This chain uses TRBV18 with TRBJ2-1, with 10 bases lining up with TRBD1. The CDR3 runs 15 residues. CDR1 and CDR2 (germline): KGHSH, LQKENI. Trimming at V came to 5 bases and at J to 1 base, leaving 2 bases not matched to a gene. CDR3 sequence reads: CASSGDRGSYNEQFF. The DNA for the CDR3 is TGTGCCAGCTCAGGGGACAGGGGTTCCTACAATGAGCAGTTCTTC.

The V gene is TRBV7-9, the J gene TRBJ2-5; 9 bases fit TRBD2. Losses at the gene ends were 8 bases for V and 4 bases for J; bases not matched to a gene: 11. Germline-derived CDR1 and CDR2 are SEHNR and FQNEAQ (reference sequence). This CDR3 has 15 amino acids. CDR3 sequence: CASGRGAGGSETQYF. CDR3 nucleotide sequence: TGTGCCAGCGGGCGGGGAGCGGGAGGCTCAGAGACCCAGTACTTC. Variable domain in full (rest from reference TRBV7-9 and TRBJ2-5): DTGVSQNPRHKITKRGQNVTFRCDPISEHNRLYWYRQTLGQGPEFLTYFQNEAQLEKSRLLSDRFSAERPKGSFSTLEIQRTEQGDSAMYLCASGRGAGGSETQYFGPGTRLLVL.

J is TRBJ2-1 and V is TRBV14; 9 bases agree with TRBD2. Germline CDR1 and CDR2: SGHDN and FVKESK. Losses at the gene ends were 0 bases for V and 8 bases for J; bases not matched to a gene: 17. This CDR3 has 19 amino acids. The CDR3 is CASSQEGLIAGDFIDEQFF. CDR3 bases: TGTGCCAGCAGCCAAGAAGGTCTGATAGCGGGAGACTTTATCGATGAGCAGTTCTTC.

This clone was seen a handful of times. The rearrangement links TRBV29-1 to TRBJ2-2; no reliable D call. Germline V gives CDR1 SQVTM, CDR2 ANQGSEA. This CDR3 comprises 13 residues. V was pared by 6 bases and J by 5 bases, with 13 bases between. CDR3 residues: CSVETTATGELFF. The CDR3 nucleotides are TGCAGCGTGGAAACTACGGCGACCGGGGAGCTGTTTTTT.

The chain couples TRBV19 to TRBJ2-1; 7 bases are shared with TRBD2. The CDR3 is made up of 13 amino acids. CDR1 is LNHDA, CDR2 SQIVND, per germline (reference sequence). V was pared by 6 bases and J by 5 bases, with 4 bases of the junction left unmatched. In DNA form, the CDR3 reads TGTGCCAGTAGGGGGAGGGGAGACAATGAGCAGTTCTTC. Protein sequence: CASRGRGDNEQFF.

The chain recombines TRBV18 with TRBJ2-3; 7 nucleotides line up with TRBD2. Germline V gene data show CDR1 as KGHSH and CDR2 as LQKENI. V lost 2 bases to trimming and J lost 1 base; unmatched junction nucleotides: 6. The CDR3 has 16 residues. The DNA of the CDR3 is TGTGCCAGCTCACCAGCCGGGGGGTGGGGCACAGATACGCAGTATTTT. This encodes CASSPAGGWGTDTQYF. Based on the CDR3 plus reference TRBV18 and TRBJ2-3, the full variable domain is NAGVMQNPRHLVRRRGQEARLRCSPMKGHSHVYWYRQLPEEGLKFMVYLQKENIIDESGMPKERFSAEFPKEGPSILRIQQVVRGDSAAYFCASSPAGGWGTDTQYFGPGTRLTVL.

The chain links TRBV7-9 to TRBJ2-1; 11 positions match TRBD2. Germline lookup yields CDR1 SEHNR and CDR2 FQNEAQ (reference sequence). V shed 5 bases, J shed 4 bases, and the junction held 13 bases outside the gene matches. The CDR3 has 18 amino acids. The CDR3 region has the DNA TGTGCCAGCAGCCCGAGGTTGACTAGCGGGAACCCTTACAATGAGCAGTTCTTC. This gives the protein CASSPRLTSGNPYNEQFF.

The chain employs TRBV5-1 and TRBJ2-1; TRBD2 matches 9 bases. The CDR3 loop spans 16 amino acids. With V trimmed by 6 bases and J by 7 bases, 14 bases remained unmatched. The germline CDR1 and CDR2 sequences are SGHRS and YFSETQ. In DNA form, the CDR3 reads TGCGCCAGCATGCAGGCTAGCGGGATGTTCGGGAATGAGCAGTTCTTC. Translating it yields CASMQASGMFGNEQFF.

The V gene is TRBV5-1, the J gene TRBJ2-7, with 8 bases identical to TRBD1. This CDR3 is built from 16 residues. Germline assignment: CDR1 SGHRS and CDR2 YFSETQ. With 7 bases clipped from V and 1 base from J, the junction kept 13 bases outside the gene matches. In DNA, the CDR3 is TGCGCCAGCTCTAGGACCGTGGACAGGGTATCCTACGAGCAGTACTTC. Its protein is CASSRTVDRVSYEQYF.

CDR3: CSAQSAGSIYEQYF. DNA of the CDR3: TGCAGCGCACAGAGCGCGGGGAGCATATACGAGCAGTACTTC. The V call is TRBV29-1, the J call TRBJ2-7; possible D gene TRBD2, 6 bases. Trimming shortened V by 7 bases and J by 4 bases, and 20 bases separated the two germline ends. Germline CDR1 SQVTM, CDR2 ANQGSEA. The CDR3 loop spans 14 amino acids.

The chain has TRBV6-1 and TRBJ2-1; 11 nucleotides agree with TRBD2. V shed 6 bases, J shed 9 bases, and the junction held 7 bases outside the gene matches. The CDR3 extends over 14 amino acids. Germline CDR1 reads MNHNS; CDR2 reads SASEGT. The CDR3 DNA follows: TGTGCCAGCAGGTCTAGCGGGGGGACTAGTGAGCAGTTCTTC. Amino acid sequence: CASRSSGGTSEQFF.

V and J are TRBV5-5 and TRBJ1-1; D is perhaps TRBD1 (5 bases). V gave up 2 bases and J gave up 4 bases, with 12 bases separating them. This CDR3 contains 14 residues. Per the germline V gene, CDR1 is SGHKS and CDR2 is YYEKEE (reference sequence). The CDR3 nucleotides are TGTGCCAGCAGCTTCGGGGGTCAGGCCACTGAAGCTTTCTTT. This encodes CASSFGGQATEAFF.

The chain recombines TRBV27 with TRBJ2-5, with 10 bases lining up with TRBD1. The tail of the sequence fits TRBJ2-7 better, so the J call may be wrong. The CDR3 length is 14 residues. Germline-derived CDR1 and CDR2 are MNHEY and SMNVEV (reference sequence). The CDR3 coding sequence is TGTGCCAGCGGCTGGGGGACAGGGGACTACGAGCAGTACTTC. It is translated as CASGWGTGDYEQYF.